The TCR beta chain under discussion was sequenced for a study of blood T cell repertoires in COVID-19. Study overall: Acute-phase and convalescent COVID-19 samples originated in the United States, Italy and Spain. T cells, B-cell-depleted T cells, or PBMCs provided the cDNA or gDNA that served as material.

In the original processing: How many nucleated cells were present was estimated from reference gene primer amplification. Only in-frame clones appear in the TCRdb table, and some are missing; sequencing was by immunoSEQ multiplex PCR. Clonal size and the V and J genes are those of that table, whereas D and trimming came from the DNA. The table includes about 70,000 clones, around 86% detected once. CDR1 is WNHNN and CDR2 is SYGVQD in the germline V gene (reference sequence). J lost 7 bases, V lost 5 bases, and 14 bases had no gene match. This CDR3 contains 17 residues. This chain joins TRBV10-1 and TRBJ2-5, with 12 bases fitting TRBD1. Sequencing was carried out using peripheral blood. The TCR sequence derives from a human donor in a cohort sampled during active COVID-19. The CDR3 coding sequence is TGCGCCAGCAGTCAGAAGCCGGGACAGGGGGCGGATGCGACCCAGTACTTC. Encoded protein: CASSQKPGQGADATQYF.